The clone carrying this TCR beta chain was counted a few times. The CDR3 extends over 17 amino acids. Per germline, CDR1 LGHDT and CDR2 YNNKEL (reference sequence). Trimming took off 2 bases at V and 0 bases at J, with 14 bases between the two ends. Per the study methods: Estimates of nucleated cell counts were drawn from the amplification of reference gene primers. Data came from immunoSEQ multiplex PCR; TCRdb stores just in-frame clones and leaves some out. V and J calls and clone size are as listed in that table; D and trimming were resolved from the DNA. The table shows around 70,000 clones, with roughly 82% occurring only once. The data stem from a study of blood T cell repertoires in COVID-19. At the level of the study: Collection of acute and convalescent COVID-19 samples took place in the United States, Italy and Spain. From T cells, B-cell-depleted T cells, or PBMCs came the material, which was cDNA or gDNA.

Sequencing input: peripheral blood. The chain is built from TRBV3-1 (or the pseudogene TRBV3-2) and TRBJ1-3; TRBD1 might be the D (5 bases). This clonotype originated in a woman aged 60-75 years with acute or convalescent COVID-19. The CDR3 protein is CASSQFAGGASGNTIYF. For the CDR3, the DNA is TGTGCCAGCAGCCAATTCGCAGGTGGGGCCTCTGGAAACACCATATATTTT.